These T cell receptor beta chains were read from a single sample in a study of graft-versus-host responses after intestinal transplantation. The table came from immunoSEQ multiplex PCR; TCRdb's copy has only in-frame clones and leaves some out. This sample has around 21,000 clones, with 65% to 85% found just once. The material was ileum tissue, obtained roughly three weeks after intestinal transplant. The receptors here all came from a human patient who received an intestinal transplant, so some T cells may come from the graft donor. The CDR3 runs from the conserved cysteine through the conserved F or W. Each record gives: D gene, CDR3 length, V gene, clone size, J gene, CDR3 protein, CDR3 DNA. A D gene is named only where the DNA matches it firmly. Size values are once, few and many counts, or a class for expanded clones, and some rows have none.

.	16	TRBV7-9	.	TRBJ2-5	CASSLGGGYLQETQYF	TGTGCCAGCAGCTTAGGGGGAGGATACCTCCAAGAGACCCAGTACTTC
TRBD1	15	TRBV7-2	.	TRBJ2-1	CASSLIRTGGNEQFF	TGTGCCAGCAGCTTAATTAGGACAGGGGGGAATGAGCAGTTCTTC
.	12	TRBV7-9	.	TRBJ2-2	CASSSFPGELFF	TGTGCCAGCAGCTCGTTCCCCGGGGAGCTGTTTTTT
.	13	TRBV5-1	.	TRBJ2-7	CASRGAGSYEQYF	TGCGCCAGCCGGGGGGCTGGTTCCTACGAGCAGTACTTC
.	15	TRBV11-3	once	TRBJ2-1	CASSLFLGAGGEQFF	TGTGCCAGCAGCTTGTTTCTGGGGGCGGGCGGTGAGCAGTTCTTC
.	16	TRBV19	.	TRBJ1-2	CASSMHGTRRGFGYTF	TGTGCCAGTAGTATGCACGGGACCAGAAGGGGGTTTGGCTACACCTTC
.	13	TRBV9	.	TRBJ1-5	CASSVDYSQPQHF	TGTGCCAGCAGCGTAGATTACTCTCAGCCCCAGCATTTT
TRBD2	14	TRBV10-3	once	TRBJ2-7	CAISEPAGSYEQYF	TGTGCCATCAGTGAGCCAGCGGGGTCCTACGAGCAGTACTTC
TRBD1	14	TRBV9	.	TRBJ2-7	CASSPRTGTYEQYF	TGTGCCAGCAGCCCCCGGACAGGGACCTACGAGCAGTACTTC
.	15	TRBV4-1	.	TRBJ2-3	CASRRSGYSTDTQYF	TGCGCCAGCAGGCGAAGCGGGTATAGCACAGATACGCAGTATTTT
.	13	TRBV7-3	.	TRBJ2-7	CASSLAVGYEQYF	TGTGCCAGCAGCTTAGCGGTTGGATACGAGCAGTACTTC
TRBD1	18	TRBV7-9	.	TRBJ1-5	CASRHGQVQSHSNQPQHF	TGTGCCAGCCGCCACGGACAGGTTCAATCTCATAGCAATCAGCCCCAGCATTTT
TRBD1	16	TRBV5-1	.	TRBJ2-1	CASSFWWDRDYNEQFF	TGCGCCAGCAGCTTTTGGTGGGACAGGGATTACAATGAGCAGTTCTTC
TRBD1	15	TRBV7-2	few	TRBJ1-2	CASSFTGDLDYGYTF	TGTGCCAGCAGCTTTACAGGGGATTTAGACTATGGCTACACCTTC
TRBD1	13	TRBV7-3	few	TRBJ2-3	CASSSQPGQTQYF	TGTGCCAGCAGCTCCCAACCGGGACAGACGCAGTATTTT
TRBD2	17	TRBV5-6	.	TRBJ2-1	CASSLLGRGSSYNEQFF	TGTGCCAGCAGCTTGTTGGGGCGGGGGAGCTCCTACAATGAGCAGTTCTTC
.	14	TRBV19	.	TRBJ1-5	CASSLQGMVQPQHF	TGTGCCAGTAGTCTCCAGGGGATGGTGCAGCCCCAGCATTTT
.	13	TRBV30	.	TRBJ1-1	CAWSGIVNTEAFF	TGTGCCTGGAGTGGAATAGTAAACACTGAAGCTTTCTTT
TRBD1	15	TRBV28	.	TRBJ1-1	CASSDPTGGWAEAFF	TGTGCCAGCAGCGACCCCACAGGGGGCTGGGCTGAAGCTTTCTTT
.	15	TRBV6-6	.	TRBJ2-1	CASSQTRDAYNEQFF	TGTGCCAGCAGCCAAACTAGAGACGCCTACAATGAGCAGTTCTTC
TRBD1	13	TRBV6-5	.	TRBJ1-4	CASRGQPNEKLFF	TGTGCCAGCAGGGGACAGCCAAATGAAAAACTGTTTTTT
TRBD1	16	TRBV19	.	TRBJ1-1	CASSLMGQTMNTEAFF	TGTGCCAGTAGTCTAATGGGACAGACAATGAACACTGAAGCTTTCTTT
TRBD1	15	TRBV4-3	medium-sized	TRBJ1-5	CASSQDTGGNQPQHF	TGCGCCAGCAGCCAAGACACAGGGGGCAATCAGCCCCAGCATTTT
.	13	TRBV9	.	TRBJ1-5	CASSVTGYQPQHF	TGTGCCAGCAGCGTCACAGGGTATCAGCCCCAGCATTTT
.	13	TRBV7-9	.	TRBJ1-2	CASSLVTAYGYTF	TGTGCCAGCAGCTTAGTGACAGCTTATGGCTACACCTTC
.	15	TRBV7-2	.	TRBJ1-5	CASSPQGMSNQPQHF	TGTGCCAGCAGCCCGCAGGGAATGAGCAATCAGCCCCAGCATTTT
.	15	TRBV12-5	.	TRBJ1-2	CASGLAGAHFYGYTF	TGTGCTAGTGGTTTGGCAGGGGCCCACTTCTATGGCTACACCTTC
.	13	TRBV11-1	.	TRBJ2-7	CASSPDPSLEQYF	TGTGCCAGCAGCCCCGATCCTAGCCTCGAGCAGTACTTC
TRBD2	16	TRBV2	.	TRBJ2-3	CASNWDGTSFTDTQYF	TGTGCCAGCAACTGGGATGGGACTAGCTTCACAGATACGCAGTATTTT
.	14	TRBV7-9	.	TRBJ2-7	CASSSPSTVYEQYF	TGTGCCAGCAGCTCACCCTCAACAGTCTACGAGCAGTACTTC
TRBD2	16	TRBV7-9	.	TRBJ2-7	CASSLVSGGARNEQYF	TGTGCCAGCAGCTTGGTTAGCGGGGGGGCCCGGAACGAGCAGTACTTC
.	17	TRBV25-1	.	TRBJ2-1	CASSGQYGHSSYNEQFF	TGTGCCAGCAGTGGACAGTACGGGCACTCCTCCTACAATGAGCAGTTCTTC
TRBD1	15	TRBV6-6	once	TRBJ2-1	CASSYEQGAYNEQFF	TGTGCCAGCAGTTACGAACAGGGGGCCTACAATGAGCAGTTCTTC
.	13	TRBV6-6	.	TRBJ2-7	CASSRAIIYNEYF	TGTGCCAGCAGTCGAGCCATAATCTATAACGAGTACTTC
.	12	TRBV4-1	.	TRBJ2-2	CASSLLTGELFF	TGCGCCAGCAGCCTACTTACCGGGGAGCTGTTTTTT
.	15	TRBV7-6	.	TRBJ2-1	CASSYGSGGRGEQFF	TGTGCCAGCAGCTACGGGTCAGGAGGTCGTGGTGAGCAGTTCTTC
TRBD1	15	TRBV23-1	.	TRBJ1-2	CASSLRTGSESGYTF	TGCGCCAGCAGTTTAAGGACAGGGAGCGAGAGTGGCTACACCTTC
TRBD1	15	TRBV7-8	.	TRBJ2-7	CASSPWTGVNYEQYF	TGTGCCAGCAGCCCATGGACAGGGGTGAACTACGAGCAGTACTTC
.	12	TRBV6-5	.	TRBJ1-5	CASSSGNQPQHF	TGTGCCAGCAGTTCCGGCAATCAGCCCCAGCATTTT
TRBD2	17	TRBV9	.	TRBJ2-2	CASSVVGTGGPGGELFF	TGTGCCAGCAGCGTAGTAGGGACGGGGGGGCCCGGCGGGGAGCTGTTTTTT
TRBD2	15	TRBV5-5	.	TRBJ2-7	CASSSTSGRAQEQYF	TGTGCCAGCAGCTCGACTAGCGGGAGGGCTCAAGAGCAGTACTTC
TRBD1	14	TRBV6-4	.	TRBJ2-5	CASNGQGRQETQYF	TGTGCCAGCAACGGACAGGGGCGTCAAGAGACCCAGTACTTC
.	14	TRBV5-1	.	TRBJ2-7	CASSLTRFSYEQYF	TGCGCCAGCAGCCTCACGCGATTCTCCTACGAGCAGTACTTC
.	16	TRBV5-6	.	TRBJ1-6	CASSSLGGARNSPLHF	TGTGCCAGCAGCTCTCTTGGGGGGGCACGGAATTCACCCCTCCACTTT
TRBD1	14	TRBV7-9	.	TRBJ2-5	CASSLGQAGETQYF	TGTGCCAGCAGCCTGGGACAGGCGGGGGAGACCCAGTACTTC